The entry below gives a single T cell receptor (beta chain) sequence along with its context. Using its own MiXCR run on the 5' RACE reads, TCRdb lists one record per CDR3 protein. There are about 350,000 distinct CDR3 sequences in the sample; under 25% occur only once, and 21% lies in the top ten. The data originate from a study of T-cell memory formation after mild COVID-19. Trimming cost V 4 bases and J 10 bases; bases outside gene matches: 7. Looked up from germline, CDR1 is SNHLY and CDR2 is FYNNEI. The CDR3 is 14 residues long. The clonotype originates from a man aged 18-30 years who had mild COVID-19 (a few samples of this study predate the infection). Cell type and time point are not known. Specimen: PBMCs or a T cell subset sorted from them (not recorded which). The chain combines TRBV2 with TRBJ2-3, with 11 positions matching TRBD2. Here the CDR3 DNA reads TGTGCCAGCAGTGTAACTAGCGGGGGTGGGGCGCAGTATTTT. Its translation is CASSVTSGGGAQYF.